This TCR beta chain is from a study of blood T cell repertoires in COVID-19. As processed by the authors: Scientists estimated how many nucleated cells there were by amplifying reference gene primers. TCRdb keeps only in-frame clones here, not all; method: immunoSEQ multiplex PCR. V and J calls and clone size are given by that table; D and trimming were obtained from the DNA. This sample has under 90,000 clones, with 70% to 80% found just once. Concerning this clone: An end of the junction does not agree with germline; a read error may underlie this.

Sequencing was performed on peripheral blood. The TCR comes from a human donor in a cohort sampled during active COVID-19.

CDR3 nucleotides: TGTGCTAGCAGTTACGGACAGGGGATGGAGACCCAGTACTTC. Translation gives CASSYGQGMETQYF. This chain joins TRBV7-7 and TRBJ2-5, with 9 bases lining up with TRBD1. The CDR3 is 14 residues long. Per the germline V gene, CDR1 is SSHAT and CDR2 is FNYEAQ (reference sequence).